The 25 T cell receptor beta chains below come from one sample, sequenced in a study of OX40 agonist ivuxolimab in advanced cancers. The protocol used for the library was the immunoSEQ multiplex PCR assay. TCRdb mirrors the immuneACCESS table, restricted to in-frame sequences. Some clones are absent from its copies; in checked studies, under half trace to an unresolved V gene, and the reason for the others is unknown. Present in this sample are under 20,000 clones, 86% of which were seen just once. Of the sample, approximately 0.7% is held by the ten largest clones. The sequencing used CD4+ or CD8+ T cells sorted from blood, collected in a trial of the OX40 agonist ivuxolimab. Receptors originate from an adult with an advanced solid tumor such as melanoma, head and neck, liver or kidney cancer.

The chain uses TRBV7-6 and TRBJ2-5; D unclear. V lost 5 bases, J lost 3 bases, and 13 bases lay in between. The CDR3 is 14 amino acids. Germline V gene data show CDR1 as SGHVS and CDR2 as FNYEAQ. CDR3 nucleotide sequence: TGTGCCAGCAGCCCCCCCAGTAGGAAAGAGACCCAGTACTTC. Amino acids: CASSPPSRKETQYF.

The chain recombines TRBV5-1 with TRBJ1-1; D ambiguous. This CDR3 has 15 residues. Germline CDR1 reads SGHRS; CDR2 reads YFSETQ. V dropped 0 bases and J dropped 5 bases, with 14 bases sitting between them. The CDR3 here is CASSLAPGEPTEAFF. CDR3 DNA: TGCGCCAGCAGCTTGGCCCCGGGAGAACCAACTGAAGCTTTCTTT.

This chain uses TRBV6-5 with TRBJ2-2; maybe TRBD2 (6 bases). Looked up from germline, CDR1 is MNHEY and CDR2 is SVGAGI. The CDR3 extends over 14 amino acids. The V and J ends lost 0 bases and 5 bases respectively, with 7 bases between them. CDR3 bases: TGTGCCAGCAGTTACTCAGGAGGGACCGGGGAGCTGTTTTTT. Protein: CASSYSGGTGELFF.

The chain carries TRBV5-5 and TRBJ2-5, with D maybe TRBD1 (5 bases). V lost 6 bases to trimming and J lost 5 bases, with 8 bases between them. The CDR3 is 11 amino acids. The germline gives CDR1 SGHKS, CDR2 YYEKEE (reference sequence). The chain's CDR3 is CASTAGETQYF. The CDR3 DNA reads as TGTGCCAGCACCGCAGGGGAGACCCAGTACTTC.

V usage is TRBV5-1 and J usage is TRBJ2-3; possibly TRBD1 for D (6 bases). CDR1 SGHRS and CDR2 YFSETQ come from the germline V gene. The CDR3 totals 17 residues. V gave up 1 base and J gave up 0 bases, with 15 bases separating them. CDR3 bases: TGCGCCAGCAGCTTGCCTTCTACAGGGTTTAGCACAGATACGCAGTATTTT. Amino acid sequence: CASSLPSTGFSTDTQYF.

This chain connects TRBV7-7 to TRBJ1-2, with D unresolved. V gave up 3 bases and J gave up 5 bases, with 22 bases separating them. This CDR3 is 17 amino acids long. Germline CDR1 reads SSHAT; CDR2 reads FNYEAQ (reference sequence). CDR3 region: CASSLKNRQRAQYGYTF. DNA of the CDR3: TGTGCCAGCAGCTTGAAGAACCGGCAACGGGCTCAATATGGCTACACCTTC.

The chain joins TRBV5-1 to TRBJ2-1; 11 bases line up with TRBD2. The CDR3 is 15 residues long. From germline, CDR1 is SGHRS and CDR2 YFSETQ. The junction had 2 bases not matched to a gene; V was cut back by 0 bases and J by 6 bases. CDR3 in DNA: TGCGCCAGCAGCTTGGTTACTAGCGGGAGCAATGAGCAGTTCTTC. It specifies CASSLVTSGSNEQFF.

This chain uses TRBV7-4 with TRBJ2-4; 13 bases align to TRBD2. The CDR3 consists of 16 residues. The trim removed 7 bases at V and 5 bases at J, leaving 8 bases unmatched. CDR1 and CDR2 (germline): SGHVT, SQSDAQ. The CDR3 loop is CASTQVGLAGQNIQYF. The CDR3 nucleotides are TGTGCCAGCACCCAAGTGGGACTAGCGGGACAAAACATTCAGTACTTC.

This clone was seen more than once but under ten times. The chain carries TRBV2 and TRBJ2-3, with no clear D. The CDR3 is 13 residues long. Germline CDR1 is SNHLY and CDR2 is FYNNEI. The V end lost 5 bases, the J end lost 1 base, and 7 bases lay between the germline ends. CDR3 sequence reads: CASSSYRTDTQYF. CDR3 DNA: TGTGCCAGCAGTTCCTACCGCACAGATACGCAGTATTTT.

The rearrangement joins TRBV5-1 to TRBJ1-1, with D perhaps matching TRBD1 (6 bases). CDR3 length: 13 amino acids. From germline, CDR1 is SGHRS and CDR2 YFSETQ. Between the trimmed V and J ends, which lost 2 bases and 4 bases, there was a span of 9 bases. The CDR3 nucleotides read TGCGCCAGCAGCTTCGGACAGACCACTGAAGCTTTCTTT. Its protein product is CASSFGQTTEAFF. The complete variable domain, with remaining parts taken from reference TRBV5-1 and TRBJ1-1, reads KAGVTQTPRYLIKTRGQQVTLSCSPISGHRSVSWYQQTPGQGLQFLFEYFSETQRNKGNFPGRFSGRQFSNSRSEMNVSTLELGDSALYLCASSFGQTTEAFFGQGTRLTVV.

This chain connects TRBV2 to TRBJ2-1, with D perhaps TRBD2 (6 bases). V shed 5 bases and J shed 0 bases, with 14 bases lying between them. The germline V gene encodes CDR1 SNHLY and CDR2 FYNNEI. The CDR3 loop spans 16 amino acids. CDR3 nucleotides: TGTGCCAGCAGTCGGGGGTGGGACTTCTCCTACAATGAGCAGTTCTTC. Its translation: CASSRGWDFSYNEQFF.

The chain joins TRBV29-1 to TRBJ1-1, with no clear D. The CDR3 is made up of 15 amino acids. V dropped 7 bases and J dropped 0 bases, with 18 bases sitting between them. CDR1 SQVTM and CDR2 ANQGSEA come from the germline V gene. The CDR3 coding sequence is TGCAGCGCTACGTGGTTGGGTCTCATGAACACTGAAGCTTTCTTT. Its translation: CSATWLGLMNTEAFF.

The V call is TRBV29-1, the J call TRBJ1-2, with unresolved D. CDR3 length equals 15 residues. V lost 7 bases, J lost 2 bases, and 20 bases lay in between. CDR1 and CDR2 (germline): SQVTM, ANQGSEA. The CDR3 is CSGVSLAASNYGYTF. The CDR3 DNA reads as TGCAGCGGTGTATCTCTGGCAGCCTCCAACTATGGCTACACCTTC.

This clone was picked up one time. CDR3 bases: TGCGCCAGCAGCTTGAGGGGGGACTGGCAAGAGACCCAGTACTTC. Protein product: CASSLRGDWQETQYF. J is TRBJ2-5 and V is TRBV5-1; D possibly uses TRBD1 or TRBD2 (6 bases each). CDR3 length: 15 residues. Trimming took off 1 base at V and 2 bases at J, with 12 bases between the two ends. From germline, CDR1 is SGHRS and CDR2 YFSETQ. Full variable domain (missing parts from reference TRBV5-1 and TRBJ2-5): KAGVTQTPRYLIKTRGQQVTLSCSPISGHRSVSWYQQTPGQGLQFLFEYFSETQRNKGNFPGRFSGRQFSNSRSEMNVSTLELGDSALYLCASSLRGDWQETQYFGPGTRLLVL.

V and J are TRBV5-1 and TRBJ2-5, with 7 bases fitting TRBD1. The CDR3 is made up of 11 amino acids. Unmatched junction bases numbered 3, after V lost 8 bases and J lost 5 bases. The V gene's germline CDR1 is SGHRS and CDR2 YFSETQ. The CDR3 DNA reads TGCGCCAGACAGGGGTGGGAGACCCAGTACTTC. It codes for CARQGWETQYF. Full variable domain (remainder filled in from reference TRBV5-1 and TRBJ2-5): KAGVTQTPRYLIKTRGQQVTLSCSPISGHRSVSWYQQTPGQGLQFLFEYFSETQRNKGNFPGRFSGRQFSNSRSEMNVSTLELGDSALYLCARQGWETQYFGPGTRLLVL.

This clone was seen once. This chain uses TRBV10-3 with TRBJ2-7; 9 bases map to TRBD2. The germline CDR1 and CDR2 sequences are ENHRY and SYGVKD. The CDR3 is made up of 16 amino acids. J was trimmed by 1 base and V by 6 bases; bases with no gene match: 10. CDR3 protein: CAIRNTQREASYEQYF. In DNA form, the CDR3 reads TGTGCCATCAGGAATACCCAGCGGGAGGCGTCCTACGAGCAGTACTTC.

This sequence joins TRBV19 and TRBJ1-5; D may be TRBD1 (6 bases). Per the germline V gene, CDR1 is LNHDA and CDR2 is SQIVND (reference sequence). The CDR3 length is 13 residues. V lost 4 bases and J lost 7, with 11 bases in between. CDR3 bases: TGTGCCAGTAGTAGGGGGCGAGACCAGCCCCAGCATTTT. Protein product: CASSRGRDQPQHF.

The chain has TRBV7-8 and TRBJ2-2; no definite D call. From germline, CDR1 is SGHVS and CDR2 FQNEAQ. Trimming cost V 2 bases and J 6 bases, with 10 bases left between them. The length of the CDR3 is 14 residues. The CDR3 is CASSLNELAGELFF. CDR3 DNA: TGTGCCAGCAGCTTAAATGAACTGGCCGGGGAGCTGTTTTTT.

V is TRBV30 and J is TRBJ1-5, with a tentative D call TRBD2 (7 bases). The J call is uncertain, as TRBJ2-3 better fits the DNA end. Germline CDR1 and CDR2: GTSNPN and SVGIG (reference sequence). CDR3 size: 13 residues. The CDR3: CAWTGGGNQPQYF. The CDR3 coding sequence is TGTGCCTGGACTGGCGGGGGCAATCAGCCCCAGTATTTT.

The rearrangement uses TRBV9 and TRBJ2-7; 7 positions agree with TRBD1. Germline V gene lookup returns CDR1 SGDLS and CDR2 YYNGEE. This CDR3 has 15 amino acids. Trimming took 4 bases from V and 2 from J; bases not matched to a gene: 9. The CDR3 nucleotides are TGTGCCAGCAGCCTAGGGACAGTACTTACCTACGAGCAGTACTTC. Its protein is CASSLGTVLTYEQYF.

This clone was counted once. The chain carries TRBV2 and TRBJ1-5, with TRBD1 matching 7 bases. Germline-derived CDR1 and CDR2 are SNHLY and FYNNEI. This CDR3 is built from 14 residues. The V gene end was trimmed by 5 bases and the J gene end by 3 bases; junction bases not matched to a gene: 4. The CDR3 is CASSPTGPNQPQHF. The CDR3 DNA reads TGTGCCAGCAGTCCGACAGGGCCCAATCAGCCCCAGCATTTT.

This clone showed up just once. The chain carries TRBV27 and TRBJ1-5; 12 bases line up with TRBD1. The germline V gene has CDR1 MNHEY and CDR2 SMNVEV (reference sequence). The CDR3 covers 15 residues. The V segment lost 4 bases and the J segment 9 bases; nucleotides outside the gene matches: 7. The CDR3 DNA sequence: TGTGCCAGCAGTTGGGGACAGGGGGCGATATGGCCCCAGCATTTT. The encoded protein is CASSWGQGAIWPQHF.

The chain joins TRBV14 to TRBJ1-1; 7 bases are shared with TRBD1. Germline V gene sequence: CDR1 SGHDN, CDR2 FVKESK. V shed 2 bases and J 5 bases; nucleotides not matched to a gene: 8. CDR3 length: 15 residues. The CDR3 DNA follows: TGTGCCAGCAGCCAACAGACAGGGTCAAGGACTGAAGCTTTCTTT. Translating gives CASSQQTGSRTEAFF.

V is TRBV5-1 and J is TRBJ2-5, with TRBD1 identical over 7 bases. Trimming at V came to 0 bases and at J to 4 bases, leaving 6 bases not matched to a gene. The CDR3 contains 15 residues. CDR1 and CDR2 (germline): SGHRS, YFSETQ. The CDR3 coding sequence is TGCGCCAGCAGCTTGGTTGCAGGGGGTGCAGAGACCCAGTACTTC. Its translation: CASSLVAGGAETQYF.

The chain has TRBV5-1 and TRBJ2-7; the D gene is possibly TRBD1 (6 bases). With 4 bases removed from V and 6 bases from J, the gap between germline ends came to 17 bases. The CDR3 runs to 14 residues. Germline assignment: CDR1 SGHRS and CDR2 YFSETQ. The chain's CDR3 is CASSTGTNVPEQYF. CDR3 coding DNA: TGCGCCAGCAGCACAGGGACGAACGTTCCCGAGCAGTACTTC.